A single sample gave rise to the 7 T cell receptor beta chains below, sequenced in a study of graft-versus-host responses after intestinal transplantation. This table comes from immunoSEQ multiplex PCR, and its TCRdb copy is limited to in-frame clones, with some not included. The table lists under 20,000 clones, roughly nine tenths of them singletons. Sequenced here: PBMCs, sampled less than 240 days after intestinal transplant. The receptors shown here come from a human patient who received an intestinal transplant, so some T cells may come from the graft donor.

The rearrangement uses TRBV21-1 and TRBJ2-3; the D call in the table, TRBD1, was not verified against the DNA. TRBV21-1 is classified as a pseudogene. The CDR3 runs to 18 residues. Written as DNA, the CDR3 is TGTGCCAGCAGCAAAGTTAGAGTCCCTGAGGGGGGCACAGATACGCAGTATTTT. The encoded protein is CASSKVRVPEGGTDTQYF.

The chain is built from TRBV6-1 and TRBJ1-6, with unresolved D. The germline V gene has CDR1 MNHNS and CDR2 SASEGT. The CDR3 runs to 14 residues. Trimming took 1 base from V and 5 from J, leaving 6 bases between them. The CDR3 sequence is CASSEGGDNSPLHF. The DNA of the CDR3 is TGTGCCAGCAGTGAAGGGGGAGATAATTCACCCCTCCACTTT.

V usage is TRBV27 and J usage is TRBJ2-7; D is possibly TRBD2 (5 bases). The CDR3 runs to 14 residues. Germline lookup yields CDR1 MNHEY and CDR2 SMNVEV (reference sequence). V shed 4 bases and J shed 1 base, with 11 bases lying between them. CDR3 residues: CASSSFAGSYEQYF. For the CDR3, the DNA is TGTGCCAGCAGTTCCTTTGCGGGTTCCTACGAGCAGTACTTC.

This clone was picked up one time. The chain uses TRBV6-4 and TRBJ2-3; D is possibly TRBD2 (7 bases). The CDR3 loop spans 17 amino acids. CDR1 is MRHNA and CDR2 is SNTAGT in the germline V gene. Between the trimmed V and J ends, which lost 5 bases and 2 bases, there was a span of 20 bases. The CDR3 region has the DNA TGTGCCAGCAGTTTCGTCTCGCGGGGGCCGGTCACAGATACGCAGTATTTT. Translating it yields CASSFVSRGPVTDTQYF.

The chain couples TRBV19 to TRBJ1-2, with TRBD1 identical over 7 bases. V lost 3 bases, J lost 7 bases, and 11 bases stayed unmatched. The CDR3 is 15 residues long. Per germline, CDR1 LNHDA and CDR2 SQIVND (reference sequence). CDR3 region: CASSIPLQGGSGYTF. CDR3 DNA: TGTGCCAGTAGTATTCCCCTTCAGGGGGGGAGTGGCTACACCTTC.

The rearrangement links TRBV6-1 to TRBJ2-1, with TRBD2 matching over 9 bases. Germline CDR1 reads MNHNS; CDR2 reads SASEGT. With V trimmed by 7 bases and J by 7 bases, 11 bases remained unmatched. The CDR3 has 15 residues. CDR3 region: CASKPSSGVRNEQFF. CDR3 DNA sequence: TGTGCCAGCAAACCCTCTAGCGGGGTAAGGAATGAGCAGTTCTTC.

This chain uses TRBV11-3 with TRBJ2-7, with D possibly TRBD1 on 6 matching bases. CDR3 length: 13 amino acids. Germline V lookup: CDR1 SGHNT, CDR2 YENEEA. V dropped 5 bases and J dropped 1 base, with 9 bases sitting between them. The CDR3 nucleotides read TGTGCCAGCAGCCCGAGGGGGTCCTACGAGCAGTACTTC. It translates to CASSPRGSYEQYF.